This T cell receptor (beta chain) emerged from a study of Ad26.COV2.S vaccination and SARS-CoV-2 variants. Study summary: The vaccine Ad26.COV2.S was put into the muscle once, or twice with 56 days between. Points from the study as a whole: Spike-specific TCR breadth was greater after Ad26.COV2.S than placebo.

CDR3 size: 15 residues. The ends were cut back, 5 bases at V and 9 bases at J, with 23 bases in the middle. Germline CDR1 reads SEHNR; CDR2 reads FQNEAQ (reference sequence). Sample treatment: approximately 18 received Ad26.COV2.S at low or high dose, single or two shots; 5 received placebo; per-sample allocation not given. Day 63 after the first vaccine or placebo injection was the time point for sampling. This clone has just one count. Its antigen is not known. Sequencing used immunoSEQ multiplex PCR; TCRdb keeps in-frame clones, though not all of them. The sample records some 390,000 clones, approximately 91% being singletons.

Sequenced material: peripheral blood, taken in a trial of Ad26.COV2.S vaccine versus placebo. This clonotype originated in a person aged 18-60 years who received the Ad26.COV2.S COVID-19 vaccine or a placebo. The chain recombines TRBV7-9 with TRBJ2-7; maybe TRBD1 (6 bases). The CDR3 is CASSPQGTIRVGQYF. The CDR3 nucleotides read TGTGCCAGCAGCCCCCAGGGGACCATAAGGGTAGGGCAGTACTTC.